The TCR beta chain under discussion was sequenced for a study of cytomegalovirus exposure and HLA in healthy donors. Researchers ran the PCR with 60 Vbeta and 13 Jbeta primers. Produced via immunoSEQ multiplex PCR; TCRdb's table is partial and in-frame only. The sample shows under 110,000 clones, around 79% of them seen only once. Germline CDR1 reads MRHNA; CDR2 reads SNTAGT. This CDR3 has 13 residues. V dropped 2 bases and J dropped 6 bases, with 9 bases sitting between them. The rearrangement joins TRBV6-4 to TRBJ2-3, with D unclear. Sequencing used PBMCs. This receptor was identified in a man between 60 and 70 years old in good health and CMV-seronegative. As DNA, the CDR3 is TGTGCCAGCAGTGACAACTACGGGGATACGCAGTATTTT. Protein sequence: CASSDNYGDTQYF.